A single sample gave rise to the 4 T cell receptor beta chains below, sequenced in a study of T cell responses to AZD1222 COVID-19 vaccine. TCRdb keeps only in-frame clones here, not all; method: immunoSEQ multiplex PCR. The data contain under 200,000 clones, about 92% of them singletons. Sequences were derived from peripheral blood, sampled on day 0 of AZD1222 vaccination. The receptors derive from an adult in good health.

The chain uses TRBV19 and TRBJ2-7; D uncertain. Germline lookup yields CDR1 LNHDA and CDR2 SQIVND (reference sequence). Trimming stripped 6 bases from V and 2 bases from J, with 11 bases between. The CDR3 spans 13 residues. The CDR3 loop reads CASRAAGAYEQYF. The CDR3 nucleotides read TGTGCCAGTAGGGCGGCAGGCGCCTACGAGCAGTACTTC.

V is TRBV9 and J is TRBJ2-2; D is uncertain. Trimming took off 2 bases at V and 3 bases at J, with 5 bases between the two ends. Germline loops: CDR1 SGDLS, CDR2 YYNGEE. The CDR3 is made up of 13 amino acids. The CDR3 coding sequence is TGTGCCAGCAGCGTTCGGTACACCGGGGAGCTGTTTTTT. It yields the protein CASSVRYTGELFF.

V usage is TRBV30 and J usage is TRBJ1-2, with D possibly TRBD1 on 6 matching bases. CDR3 length: 11 amino acids. V lost 5 bases and J 2 bases, leaving 6 bases between the germline ends. Germline V gene sequence: CDR1 GTSNPN, CDR2 SVGIG (reference sequence). CDR3 loop: CAWGQNYGYTF. CDR3 DNA: TGTGCCTGGGGACAGAACTATGGCTACACCTTC.

This sequence joins TRBV4-1 and TRBJ1-6; the D gene is possibly TRBD1 (6 bases). Looked up from germline, CDR1 is MGHRA and CDR2 is YSYEKL. The germline V and J ends were trimmed by 0 bases and 7 bases, with 13 bases remaining between them. This CDR3 is 16 amino acids long. The chain's CDR3 is CASSQDQGLGNSPLHF. The CDR3 DNA follows: TGCGCCAGCAGCCAAGATCAGGGGTTGGGGAATTCACCCCTCCACTTT.